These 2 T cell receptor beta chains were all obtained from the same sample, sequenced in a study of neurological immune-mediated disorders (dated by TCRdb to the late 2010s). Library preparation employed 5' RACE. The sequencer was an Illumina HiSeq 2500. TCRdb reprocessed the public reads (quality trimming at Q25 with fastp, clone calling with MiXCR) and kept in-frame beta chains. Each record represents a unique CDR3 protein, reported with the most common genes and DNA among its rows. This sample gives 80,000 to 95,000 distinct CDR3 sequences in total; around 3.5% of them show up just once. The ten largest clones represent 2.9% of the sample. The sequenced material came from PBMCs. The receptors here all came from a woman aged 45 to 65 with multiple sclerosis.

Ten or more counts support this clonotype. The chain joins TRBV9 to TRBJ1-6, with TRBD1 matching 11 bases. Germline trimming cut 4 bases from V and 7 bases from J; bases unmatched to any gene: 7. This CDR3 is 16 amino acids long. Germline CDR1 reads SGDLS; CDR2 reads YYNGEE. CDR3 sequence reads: CASSLRTGGKNSPLHF. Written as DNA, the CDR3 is TGTGCCAGCAGCCTTCGGACAGGGGGCAAGAATTCACCCCTCCACTTT.

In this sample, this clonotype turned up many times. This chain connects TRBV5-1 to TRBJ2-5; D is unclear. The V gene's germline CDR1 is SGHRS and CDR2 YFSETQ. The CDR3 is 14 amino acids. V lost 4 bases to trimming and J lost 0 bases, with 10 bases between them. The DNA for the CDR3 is TGCGCCAGCAGCCCCATTTGGGACCAAGAGACCCAGTACTTC. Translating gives CASSPIWDQETQYF.